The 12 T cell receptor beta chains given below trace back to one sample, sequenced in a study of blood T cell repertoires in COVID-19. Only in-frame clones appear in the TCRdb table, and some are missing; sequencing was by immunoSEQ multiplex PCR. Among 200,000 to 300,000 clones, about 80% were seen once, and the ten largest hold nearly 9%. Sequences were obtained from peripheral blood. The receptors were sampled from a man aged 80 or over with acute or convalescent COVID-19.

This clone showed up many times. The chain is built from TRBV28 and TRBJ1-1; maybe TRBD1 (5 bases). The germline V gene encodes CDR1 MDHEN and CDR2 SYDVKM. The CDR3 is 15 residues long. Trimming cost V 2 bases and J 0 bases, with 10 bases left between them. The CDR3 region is CASSLDAGVNTEAFF. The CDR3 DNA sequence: TGTGCCAGCAGTTTAGATGCGGGGGTGAACACTGAAGCTTTCTTT.

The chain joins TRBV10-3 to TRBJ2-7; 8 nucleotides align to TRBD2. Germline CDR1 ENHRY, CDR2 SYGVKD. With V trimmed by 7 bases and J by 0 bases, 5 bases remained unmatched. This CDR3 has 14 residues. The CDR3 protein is CAIKRREDSYEQYF. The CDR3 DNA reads TGTGCCATCAAACGGCGGGAGGACTCCTACGAGCAGTACTTC.

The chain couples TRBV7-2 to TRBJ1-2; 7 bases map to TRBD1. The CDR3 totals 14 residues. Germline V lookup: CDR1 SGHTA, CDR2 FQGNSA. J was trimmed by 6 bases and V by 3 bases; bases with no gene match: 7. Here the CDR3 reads CASSLLRGIDGYTF. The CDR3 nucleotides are TGTGCCAGCAGCTTGCTCAGGGGGATCGATGGCTACACCTTC.

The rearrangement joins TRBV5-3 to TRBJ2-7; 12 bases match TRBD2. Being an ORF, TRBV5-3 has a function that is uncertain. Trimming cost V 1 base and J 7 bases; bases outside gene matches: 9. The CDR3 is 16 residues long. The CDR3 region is CARSLRWTSGNGEQYF. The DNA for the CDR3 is TGTGCCAGAAGCTTGAGGTGGACTAGCGGGAACGGGGAGCAGTACTTC.

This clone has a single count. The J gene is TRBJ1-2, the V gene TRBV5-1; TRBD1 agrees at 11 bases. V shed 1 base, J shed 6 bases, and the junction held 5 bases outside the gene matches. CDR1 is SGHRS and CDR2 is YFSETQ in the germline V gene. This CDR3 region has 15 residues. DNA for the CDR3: TGCGCCAGCAGCTTGAGGACAGGGGGCGTCGATGGCTACACCTTC. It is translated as CASSLRTGGVDGYTF.

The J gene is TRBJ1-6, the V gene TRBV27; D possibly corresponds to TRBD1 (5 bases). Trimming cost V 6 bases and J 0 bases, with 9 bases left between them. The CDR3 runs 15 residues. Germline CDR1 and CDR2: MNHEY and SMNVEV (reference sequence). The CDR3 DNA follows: TGTGCCAGCAGCCACAGGAGCTCCTATAATTCACCCCTCCACTTT. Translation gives CASSHRSSYNSPLHF.

The CDR3: CASSSGGRIDKNIQYF. For the CDR3, the DNA is TGTGCCAGCAGCTCGGGGGGGAGGATAGACAAAAACATTCAGTACTTC. The chain combines TRBV7-6 with TRBJ2-4, with 8 bases that match TRBD2. J lost 3 bases, V lost 4 bases, and 8 bases had no gene match. The germline V gene has CDR1 SGHVS and CDR2 FNYEAQ. This CDR3 has 16 amino acids.

The CDR3 DNA reads TGTGCCAGCAGCCAAGTAAACGGTCAAAGGGGGGAGCAGTACTTC. Protein: CASSQVNGQRGEQYF. J is TRBJ2-7 and V is TRBV14, with a possible D match to TRBD1 (6 bases). Germline V gives CDR1 SGHDN, CDR2 FVKESK. The CDR3 loop spans 15 amino acids. V lost 1 base to trimming and J lost 7 bases, with 17 bases between them.

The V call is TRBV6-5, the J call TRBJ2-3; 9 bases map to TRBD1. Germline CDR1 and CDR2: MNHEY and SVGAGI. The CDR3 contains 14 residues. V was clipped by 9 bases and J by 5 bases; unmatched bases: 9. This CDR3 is CASRTGEVQDTQYF. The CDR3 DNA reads TGTGCCAGTCGGACAGGGGAAGTTCAAGATACGCAGTATTTT.

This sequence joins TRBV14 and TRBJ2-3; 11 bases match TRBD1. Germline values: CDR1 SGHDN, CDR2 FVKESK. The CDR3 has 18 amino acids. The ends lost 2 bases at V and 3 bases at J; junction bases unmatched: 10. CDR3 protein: CASSQRSWTGGGTDTQYF. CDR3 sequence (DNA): TGTGCCAGCAGCCAACGCTCTTGGACAGGGGGCGGGACAGATACGCAGTATTTT.

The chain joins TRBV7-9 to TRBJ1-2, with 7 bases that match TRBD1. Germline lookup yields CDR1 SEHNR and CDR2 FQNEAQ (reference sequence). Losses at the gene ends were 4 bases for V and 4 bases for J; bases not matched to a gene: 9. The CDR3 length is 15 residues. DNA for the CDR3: TGTGCCAGCAGCTACCTGACAGGGACAGTCTATGGCTACACCTTC. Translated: CASSYLTGTVYGYTF. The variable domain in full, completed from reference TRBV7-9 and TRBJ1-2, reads DTGVSQNPRHKITKRGQNVTFRCDPISEHNRLYWYRQTLGQGPEFLTYFQNEAQLEKSRLLSDRFSAERPKGSFSTLEIQRTEQGDSAMYLCASSYLTGTVYGYTFGSGTRLTVV.

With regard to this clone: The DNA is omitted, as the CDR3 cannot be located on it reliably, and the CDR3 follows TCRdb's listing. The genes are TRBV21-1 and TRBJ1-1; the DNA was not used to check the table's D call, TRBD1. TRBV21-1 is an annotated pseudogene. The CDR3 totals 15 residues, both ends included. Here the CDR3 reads CASSKVGTGNTEAFF.